This T cell receptor beta chain was found in a study of blood T cells in healthy people across ages. Study overall: Every two T cells gave about one barcoded beta molecule via template switching.

V lost 2 bases, J lost 2 bases, and 16 bases lay in between. Germline-derived CDR1 and CDR2 are SQVTM and ANQGSEA. The CDR3 has 15 residues. Alongside a J-beta primer mix, a sample-barcoded 5' primer served in a second PCR lasting roughly 6 to 12 cycles. Per sample, CDR3-containing paired-end reads numbered at least 2.5 million. TCRdb redid the calling of the 5' RACE reads with MiXCR, one entry per CDR3 protein. This sample has approximately 800,000 distinct CDR3 sequences, with about 46% found just once. Concerning this clonotype itself: The antigen remains unidentified.

Regarding the study as a whole: Using unsorted PBMCs precluded a conclusive naive versus antigen-experienced comparison.

V is TRBV29-1 and J is TRBJ2-7; possible D gene TRBD2, 5 bases. The source of this sequence is a man aged 80 or over in good health. Sequencing used blood. CDR3 residues: CSVELGEGTTYEQYF. DNA for the CDR3: TGCAGCGTTGAACTTGGCGAGGGTACAACCTACGAGCAGTACTTC.